This T cell receptor (beta chain) originates from a study of blood T cells in healthy people across ages. Study-wide points: A strong correlation was seen between TCR beta diversity and naive T cell percentage.

The table lists this clonotype with a few counts. Its antigen is undetermined. Primed by a sample-barcoded 5' primer and a J-beta primer mix, a second PCR proceeded for roughly 7 to 12 cycles. TCRdb ran MiXCR on the 5' RACE reads and lists one entry per CDR3 protein. The table records about 1.5 million distinct CDR3 sequences, about 42% of them present only once. CDR3 size: 15 residues. V was clipped by 3 bases and J by 6 bases; unmatched bases: 5. Looked up from germline, CDR1 is ENHRY and CDR2 is SYGVKD. Specimen: blood. The TCR was taken from a young woman in good health. The chain carries TRBV10-3 and TRBJ2-2, with 9 bases identical to TRBD1. Written as DNA, the CDR3 is TGTGCCATCAGTGATTGGGACAGGGCATCCGGGGAGCTGTTTTTT. Translation: CAISDWDRASGELFF.